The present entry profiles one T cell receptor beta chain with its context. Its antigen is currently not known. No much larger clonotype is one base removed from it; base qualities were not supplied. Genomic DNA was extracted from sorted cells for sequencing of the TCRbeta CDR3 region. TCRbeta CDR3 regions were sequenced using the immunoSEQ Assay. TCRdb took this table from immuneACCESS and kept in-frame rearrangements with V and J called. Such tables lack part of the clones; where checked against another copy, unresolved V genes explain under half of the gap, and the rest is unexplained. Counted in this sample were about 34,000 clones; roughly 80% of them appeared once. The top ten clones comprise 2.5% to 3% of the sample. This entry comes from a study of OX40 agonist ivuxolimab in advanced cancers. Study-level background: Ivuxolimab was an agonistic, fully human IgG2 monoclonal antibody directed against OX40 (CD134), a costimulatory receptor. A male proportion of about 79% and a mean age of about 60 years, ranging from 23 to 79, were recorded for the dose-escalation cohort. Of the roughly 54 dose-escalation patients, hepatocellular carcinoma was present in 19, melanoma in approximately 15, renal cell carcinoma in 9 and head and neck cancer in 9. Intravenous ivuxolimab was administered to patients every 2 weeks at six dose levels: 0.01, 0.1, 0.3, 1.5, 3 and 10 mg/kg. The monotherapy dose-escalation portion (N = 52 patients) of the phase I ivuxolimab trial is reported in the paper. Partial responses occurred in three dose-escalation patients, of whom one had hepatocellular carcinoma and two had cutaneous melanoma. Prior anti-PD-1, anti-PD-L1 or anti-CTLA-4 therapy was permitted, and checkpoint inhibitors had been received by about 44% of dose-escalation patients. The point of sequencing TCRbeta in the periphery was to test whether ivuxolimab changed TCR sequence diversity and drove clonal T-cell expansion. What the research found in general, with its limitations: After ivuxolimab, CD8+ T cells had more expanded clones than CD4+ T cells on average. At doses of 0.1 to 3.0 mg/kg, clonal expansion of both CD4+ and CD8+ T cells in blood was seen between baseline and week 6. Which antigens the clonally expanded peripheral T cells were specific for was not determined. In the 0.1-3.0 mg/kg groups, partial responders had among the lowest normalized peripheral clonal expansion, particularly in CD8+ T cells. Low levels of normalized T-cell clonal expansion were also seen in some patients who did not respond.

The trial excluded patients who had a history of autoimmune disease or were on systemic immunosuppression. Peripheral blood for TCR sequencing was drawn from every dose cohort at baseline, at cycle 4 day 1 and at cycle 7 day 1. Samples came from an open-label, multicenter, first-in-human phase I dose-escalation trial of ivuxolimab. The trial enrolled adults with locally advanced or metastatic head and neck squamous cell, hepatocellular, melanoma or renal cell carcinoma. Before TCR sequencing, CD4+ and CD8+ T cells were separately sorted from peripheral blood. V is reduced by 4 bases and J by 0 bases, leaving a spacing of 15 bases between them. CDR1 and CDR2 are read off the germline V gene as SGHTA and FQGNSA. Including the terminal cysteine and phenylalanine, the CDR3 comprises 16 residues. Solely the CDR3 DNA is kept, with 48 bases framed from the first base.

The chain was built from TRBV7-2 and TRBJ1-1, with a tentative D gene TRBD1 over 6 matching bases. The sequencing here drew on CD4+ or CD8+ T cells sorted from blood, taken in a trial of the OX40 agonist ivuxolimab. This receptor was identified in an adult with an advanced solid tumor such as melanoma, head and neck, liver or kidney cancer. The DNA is TGTGCCAGCAGCTCCTCAGGGGCCTACATGAACACTGAAGCTTTCTTT. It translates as CASSSSGAYMNTEAFF.